This TCR beta chain stems from a study of post-analysis software for immune sequencing data. Whole-study results and caveats: Relative to controls, patients had about 5 TRBV segments at higher frequency, with TRBV5-6, TRBV5-1 and TRBV20-1 among these.

Concerning this clonotype: Its antigen remains unidentified.

Included in the TCR beta cDNA libraries were unique molecular identifiers. TCRdb itself ran the PCR reads through MiXCR, one entry per CDR3 protein. The sample lists about half a million distinct CDR3 sequences; less than 40% were seen once. Trimming shortened V by 6 bases and J by 5 bases, and 8 bases separated the two germline ends. CDR3 length equals 12 residues. Germline V gene lookup returns CDR1 SNHLY and CDR2 FYNNEI. This sequence originates from a girl aged 2 to 17 with multiple sclerosis. Sample: blood. The gene calls are TRBV2 and TRBJ2-1; D remains ambiguous. CDR3 in amino acids: CASSRMNNEQFF. The CDR3 DNA sequence: TGTGCCAGCAGCCGGATGAACAATGAGCAGTTCTTC.